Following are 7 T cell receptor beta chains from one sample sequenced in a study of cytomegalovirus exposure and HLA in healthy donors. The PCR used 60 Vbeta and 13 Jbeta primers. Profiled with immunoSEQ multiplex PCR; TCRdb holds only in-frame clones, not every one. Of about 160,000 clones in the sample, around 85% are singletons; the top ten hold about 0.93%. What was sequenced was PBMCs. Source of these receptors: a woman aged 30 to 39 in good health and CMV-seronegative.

CDR3 sequence reads: CASSLGGPVNKNIQYF. The CDR3 DNA sequence: TGTGCCAGCAGCTTGGGGGGGCCGGTAAATAAAAACATTCAGTACTTC. The gene calls are TRBV5-4 and TRBJ2-4; D is perhaps TRBD1 (6 bases). The CDR3 spans 16 residues. Germline-derived CDR1 and CDR2 are SGHNT and YYREEE (reference sequence). V was trimmed by 0 bases and J by 4 bases, leaving 14 bases between them.

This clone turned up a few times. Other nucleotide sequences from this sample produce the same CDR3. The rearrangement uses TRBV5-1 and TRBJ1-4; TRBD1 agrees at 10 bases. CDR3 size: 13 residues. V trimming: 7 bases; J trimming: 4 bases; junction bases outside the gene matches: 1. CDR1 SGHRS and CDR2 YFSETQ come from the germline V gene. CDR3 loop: CASGTGVNEKLFF. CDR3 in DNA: TGCGCCAGCGGGACAGGGGTTAATGAAAAACTGTTTTTT. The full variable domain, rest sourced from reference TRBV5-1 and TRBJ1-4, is KAGVTQTPRYLIKTRGQQVTLSCSPISGHRSVSWYQQTPGQGLQFLFEYFSETQRNKGNFPGRFSGRQFSNSRSEMNVSTLELGDSALYLCASGTGVNEKLFFGSGTQLSVL.

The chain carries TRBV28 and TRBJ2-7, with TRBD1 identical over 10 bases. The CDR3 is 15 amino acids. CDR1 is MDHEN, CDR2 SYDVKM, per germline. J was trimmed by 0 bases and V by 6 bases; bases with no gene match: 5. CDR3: CASRKGQGPSYEQYF. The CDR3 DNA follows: TGTGCCAGCAGGAAGGGACAGGGGCCCTCCTACGAGCAGTACTTC.

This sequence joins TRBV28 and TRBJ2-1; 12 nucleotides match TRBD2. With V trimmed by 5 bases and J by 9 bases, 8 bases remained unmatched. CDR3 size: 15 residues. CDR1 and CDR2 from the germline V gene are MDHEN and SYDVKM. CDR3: CASSLRLAGVGEQFF. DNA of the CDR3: TGTGCCAGCAGTCTCAGACTAGCGGGAGTCGGTGAGCAGTTCTTC.

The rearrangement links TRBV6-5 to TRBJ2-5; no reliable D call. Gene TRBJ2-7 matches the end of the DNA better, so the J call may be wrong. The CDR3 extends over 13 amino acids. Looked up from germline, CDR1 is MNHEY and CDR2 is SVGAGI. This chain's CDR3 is CASSSYRNYEQYF. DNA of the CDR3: TGTGCCAGCAGCAGCTATCGGAACTACGAGCAGTACTTC.

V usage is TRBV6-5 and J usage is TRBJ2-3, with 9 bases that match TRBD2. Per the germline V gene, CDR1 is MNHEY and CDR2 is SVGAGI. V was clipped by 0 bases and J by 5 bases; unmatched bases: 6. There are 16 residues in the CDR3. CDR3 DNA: TGTGCCAGCAGTTACTCCTTCGGAGCGGGGGGAGATACGCAGTATTTT. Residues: CASSYSFGAGGDTQYF.

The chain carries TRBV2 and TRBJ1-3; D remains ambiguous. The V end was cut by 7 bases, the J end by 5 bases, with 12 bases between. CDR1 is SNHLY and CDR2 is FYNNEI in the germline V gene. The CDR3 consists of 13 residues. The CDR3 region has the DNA TGTGCCAGCAACGGGTTGCATAGAAACACCATATATTTT. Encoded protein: CASNGLHRNTIYF.